This T cell receptor beta chain stems from a study of cytomegalovirus exposure and HLA in healthy donors (dated by TCRdb to about 2017). As for the study more broadly: The roughly 650 repertoires of the first cohort and the 95 to 150 validation repertoires were produced on the same platform, according to a later analysis. The aim of the study was to test whether cataloging public T cell receptors could identify signatures of past pathogen exposure. Along with the roughly 710-subject first cohort, a separate validation cohort of 120 different subjects was used. High-throughput TCR immunosequencing, statistical association of individual TCRs with disease status, and machine learning were combined to predict cytomegalovirus infection status.

Note on this clone: What antigen it recognizes has not been identified. The sample holds no much larger clone one base away, and base qualities are not on file.

From its cysteine to its phenylalanine, the CDR3 spans 17 amino acids. Here the CDR3 DNA is all that survives: 51 bases in frame from base 1. General conclusions and limits of the study: The validation cohort had no HLA typing available for a later analysis, so co-occurrence within that cohort was assessed over all 120 or so repertoires. In the study, 150 to 200 TCR beta chains were listed as associated with cytomegalovirus. Cytomegalovirus status was reported to be diagnosed by the classifier with high specificity and sensitivity in both the original and validation cohorts. It was suggested by the authors that the approach could potentially be generalized to other disease states and immunological phenotypes. Subsequent analysis determined that TCRs grouped into clusters in the first cohort also showed a tendency toward co-occurrence across the roughly 130 validation repertoires, and 85% to 95% of cluster scores exceeded 0. In vitro tests confirmed that a few of the cytomegalovirus-associated TCR beta chains recognize cytomegalovirus antigens. Most TCR sequences were observed very rarely across donors, whereas some public TCRs were present in many individuals.

The donors were included in the validation cohort of approximately 130 subjects, a group kept apart from the roughly 670-subject first cohort. Library method: the immunoSEQ multiplex PCR assay. In the paper's pipeline: A statistical classification framework was built for diagnosing cytomegalovirus status from the catalog of TCR beta chain sequences. Here the immuneACCESS table is served through TCRdb, limited to in-frame sequences with V and J called. Missing clones are a known gap in these copies; in checked studies unresolved V genes cover under half, and the rest lacks a known reason. V and J calls and clone size come straight from that table; D and trimming were deduced from the DNA. The sample contains roughly 100,000 clones, less than 95% of them found a single time. The leading ten clones occupy approximately 1% of the sample.

Sequences were obtained from PBMCs. The receptor was derived from a woman between 18 and 29 years old in good health and CMV-seronegative. The rearranged chain carries TRBV21-1 and TRBJ1-5. TRBV21-1 is recorded as a pseudogene. CDR3 region: CASSNQESGGANQPQHF. The sequenced DNA is TGTGCCAGCAGCAACCAGGAGTCGGGGGGCGCGAATCAGCCCCAGCATTTT.